Here is one T cell receptor (beta chain) with its context. This clone occurred once. Its binding antigen is unknown. No clone much larger than this one lies a single base away; base qualities are absent. Trimming takes 4 bases from V and 1 base from J, and the germline ends sit 11 bases apart. Including the terminal cysteine and phenylalanine, the CDR3 comprises 15 residues. The read is trimmed to its CDR3 DNA, 45 bases read in frame from base 1. Looking up the germline V gene yields CDR1 MGHRA and CDR2 YSYEKL. This specimen's time point label, per the study, means: cycle 1 day 1 (C1D1), immediately before nivolumab initiation. Every trial patient had relapsed after autologous stem cell transplantation, and cohorts A, B and C differed in prior brentuximab vedotin exposure. The trial cohort comprised some 60 patients with relapsed/refractory classical Hodgkin lymphoma whose best overall responses were complete response, partial response or progressive disease. Single-agent nivolumab was administered to trial patients in the multi-cohort phase II CheckMate 205 trial. An independent review committee assessed best overall response using the 2007 International Working Group response criteria. PBMCs from the trial were collected at three points: immediately before nivolumab initiation (C1D1), and during therapy at cycle 2 day 1 and cycle 4 day 1. After peripheral blood was drawn into 8 mL Vacutainer Cell Preparation Tubes, PBMCs were isolated by centrifugation and then cryopreserved.

This specimen comes from a study of PD-1 blockade in classical Hodgkin lymphoma (dated by TCRdb to 2018 to 2020). Some background on the complete study: Nivolumab dosing was 3 mg/kg intravenously every 2 weeks, continuing until either disease progression or unacceptable toxicity. A peripheral blood immune signature of response to PD-1 blockade in classical Hodgkin lymphoma was defined using TCR beta sequencing and CyTOF.

The Qiagen DNeasy kit was used to extract genomic DNA from unsorted PBMCs and from the negatively selected CD4+ and CD8+ fractions. Amplification of TCR beta CDR3 regions was done by immunoSEQ multiplex PCR with primers that anneal to V and J segments. Amplification bias was minimized using a synthetic immune receptor repertoire, and residual bias was removed computationally after sequencing. In the source study's methods: Repertoire diversity was quantified as the Shannon entropy index using custom Python scripts. Unsorted, CD4+ and CD8+ repertoires were analyzed separately, except for combined analyses in which CD4+ and CD8+ sequences were merged in silico. Clonal expansion was defined as at least a 2-fold frequency increase after treatment relative to C1D1, with a pseudocount of 0.5 for undetected baseline clones. Singleton clones were defined as clones with 0 or 1 copy at C1D1, and non-singleton clones were defined as clones with 2 or more copies. By matching protein sequences in sorted samples from the same patient, clones expanded in unsorted samples were annotated as CD4+, CD8+ or unknown. Wilcoxon tests were applied to paired samples to test diversity changes from C1D1 to C4D1. TCRdb carries this immuneACCESS record with in-frame sequences only. Its versions omit some clonotypes, under half of them owing to an unresolved V gene in the studies checked, with the rest unexplained. D and trimming come from the DNA, and the V and J calls and clone size come from that table. For this sample there are around 41,000 clones; about 79% appear just once. In total, the top ten clones hold 10% to 11% of the sample.

What the authors observed across the whole study: Baseline diversity similar to that of newly diagnosed patients was observed in trial patients achieving complete response, whereas significantly lower diversity was observed in partial responders and progressors. Diversity was lower in patients who began nivolumab less than 1 year after ASCT, so these patients were left out of later analyses to avoid confounding by immune reconstitution. Newly diagnosed patients were reported to have lower baseline TCR diversity than healthy donors, and relapsed/refractory patients were reported to have lower baseline TCR diversity still. By C4D1, a significant rise was seen in CD4+ TCR diversity but not in CD8+ TCR diversity (p=0.0027 vs p=0.16), and the rise was most apparent among complete responders (p=0.02). The study covered only a single clinical trial cohort, and the causes of the repertoire differences, possibly disease activity or prior therapy, were still not defined.

The rearrangement joined TRBV4-1 to TRBJ1-5; matching of 5 bases hints at TRBD1 as the D gene. The material sequenced was peripheral blood mononuclear cells (PBMCs), taken at baseline. The sequence was obtained from a human donor with classical Hodgkin lymphoma. In nucleotide form, the sequence is TGCGCCAGCAGCCCGGGACGGACAAGCAATCAGCCCCAGCATTTT. It is translated as CASSPGRTSNQPQHF.